This TCR beta chain was identified during a study of identical twins. This clonotype was seen at least ten times. The antigen remains unidentified. All donors comprised healthy Caucasians. Unique molecular identifiers were present on the cDNA, which also gained a universal primer site by template switching. TCRdb processed the 5' RACE reads anew with MiXCR; each CDR3 protein has one entry. This sample has fewer than 350,000 distinct CDR3 sequences, with roughly 8.6% found just once. Study results and caveats: Researchers caution that invariant MAIT and iNKT cells could partly confound zero-insertion analyses. Recombination models fit unrelated individuals' TCR alpha sharing but underestimated twins'.

The CDR3 runs to 16 residues. The germline V gene has CDR1 DFQATT and CDR2 SNEGSKA (reference sequence). Trimming removed 0 bases from V and 2 bases from J; junction bases left unmatched: 6. The sample also formed part of further work on yellow fever vaccine responses in identical twins.

The sample taken for sequencing was memory (CD45RO+) T cells sorted from blood. The chain joins TRBV20-1 to TRBJ2-1; 8 bases map to TRBD2. The sequence was collected from a woman aged 18-30 years in good health. In DNA form, the CDR3 reads TGCAGTGCTAGAGATCATGTGCGGGGGGCCTACAATGAGCAGTTCTTC. Translated, it gives CSARDHVRGAYNEQFF.